This entry lists 20 T cell receptor beta chains sequenced from one sample in a study of early T cells in non-severe SARS-CoV-2 infection listed by TCRdb under 2021. Preparation of the library involved 5' RACE. The reads were generated on a NextSeq 500. TCRdb passed the public sequencing reads through fastp at Q25 and MiXCR, retaining productive beta sequences. CDR3 protein duplicates are merged, each entry listing the most common genes and DNA. The sample table contains just under 65,000 distinct CDR3 sequences; only one count was recorded for 8.8% of them. Under 15% of the sample belongs to the ten largest clones. This specimen consisted of whole blood, obtained at baseline. The receptors derive from an adult who was a healthcare worker with PCR-confirmed SARS-CoV-2 infection or an uninfected control (not recorded which).

This clonotype was picked up a small number of times. The chain combines TRBV30 with TRBJ1-6, with 8 bases matching TRBD1. The CDR3 is 14 residues long. Germline lookup yields CDR1 GTSNPN and CDR2 SVGIG (reference sequence). V lost 1 base and J lost 5; bases outside the gene matches: 1. As DNA, the CDR3 is TGTGCCTGGAGTGCGGGACAGGATAATTCACCCCTCCACTTT. This gives the protein CAWSAGQDNSPLHF.

V usage is TRBV2 and J usage is TRBJ1-6; D ambiguous. CDR1 and CDR2 (germline): SNHLY, FYNNEI. Trimming left V 3 bases short and J 7 bases short, with 10 bases between. The CDR3 runs 14 residues. CDR3 in amino acids: CASSERTDNSPLHF. The CDR3, as DNA: TGTGCCAGCAGTGAGAGGACGGACAATTCACCCCTCCACTTT.

This clonotype was counted many times. The genes are TRBV28 and TRBJ2-3; 10 nucleotides match TRBD2. From germline, CDR1 is MDHEN and CDR2 SYDVKM. The CDR3 spans 17 residues. V lost 5 bases and J lost 3; bases outside the gene matches: 11. The CDR3 bases are TGTGCCAGCAGTGGACTAGCGGAGTTGGGTGGGACAGATACGCAGTATTTT. It codes for CASSGLAELGGTDTQYF.

This clonotype was seen repeatedly, ten times or more. The chain couples TRBV7-3 to TRBJ1-1; D not resolved. The CDR3 is 14 residues long. Germline V gives CDR1 SGHTA, CDR2 FQGTGA. V was trimmed by 4 bases and J by 1 base, leaving 10 bases between them. CDR3 in amino acids: CASSSRGPNTEAFF. CDR3 bases: TGTGCCAGCAGCTCTCGAGGGCCGAACACTGAAGCTTTCTTT.

This clonotype occurred many times. V gene TRBV6-5 combines with J gene TRBJ2-3; 8 positions match TRBD2. The CDR3 contains 15 residues. Losses at the gene ends were 4 bases for V and 2 bases for J; bases not matched to a gene: 5. Germline V gives CDR1 MNHEY, CDR2 SVGAGI. CDR3 region: CASSSTSGDTDTQYF. The CDR3 DNA reads as TGTGCCAGCAGTTCCACTAGCGGAGACACAGATACGCAGTATTTT.

This clonotype was seen more than once but under ten times. The genes are TRBV5-1 and TRBJ2-7; 8 bases are a match to TRBD1. The junction had 13 bases not matched to a gene; V was cut back by 1 base and J by 7 bases. The CDR3 consists of 16 residues. The germline CDR1 and CDR2 sequences are SGHRS and YFSETQ. This CDR3 is CASSLLGQALSGEQYF. The CDR3 nucleotides read TGCGCCAGCAGCTTGTTGGGACAGGCACTTTCGGGGGAGCAGTACTTC.

This clonotype came up a few times. The J gene is TRBJ2-7, the V gene TRBV6-6, with 10 bases aligning to TRBD1. V shed 2 bases and J 4 bases; nucleotides not matched to a gene: 8. This CDR3 has 16 amino acids. Germline CDR1 is MNHNY and CDR2 is SVGAGI (reference sequence). The CDR3 loop is CASSYGGPGQGYEQYF. The CDR3 DNA is TGTGCCAGCAGTTACGGGGGACCGGGACAGGGGTACGAGCAGTACTTC.

V usage is TRBV6-1 and J usage is TRBJ1-5; maybe TRBD1 (5 bases). CDR1 and CDR2 (germline): MNHNS, SASEGT. V lost 6 bases and J lost 6, with 18 bases in between. The CDR3 extends over 15 amino acids. The chain's CDR3 is CASREPTIGTQPQHF. For the CDR3, the DNA is TGTGCCAGCAGGGAACCCACTATAGGGACTCAGCCCCAGCATTTT.

The chain employs TRBV7-2 and TRBJ1-1; a weak D match, TRBD1 (5 bases). Trimming stripped 3 bases from V and 11 bases from J, with 16 bases between. The CDR3 has 13 amino acids. CDR1 and CDR2 from the germline V gene are SGHTA and FQGNSA. The CDR3 bases are TGTGCCAGCAGCTTGTCCCCAGGGTGGGAGGCTTTCTTT. Protein product: CASSLSPGWEAFF. Supplemented by reference TRBV7-2 and TRBJ1-1, the full variable domain reads GAGVSQSPSNKVTEKGKDVELRCDPISGHTALYWYRQSLGQGLEFLIYFQGNSAPDKSGLPSDRFSAERTGGSVSTLTIQRTQQEDSAVYLCASSLSPGWEAFFGQGTRLTVV.

On this clonotype: A much larger clone lies one base from this, so it may be a read error. The chain carries TRBV20-1 and TRBJ2-3; 9 positions agree with TRBD2. Germline V lookup: CDR1 DFQATT, CDR2 SNEGSKA (reference sequence). The CDR3 sequence is 16 residues long. J was trimmed by 4 bases and V by 3 bases; bases with no gene match: 11. The DNA for the CDR3 is TGCAGTGCTAGTGCGGGAGGGTTTGCCCGCGCAGATACGCAGTATTTT. Its translation: CSASAGGFARADTQYF.

This clonotype was seen more than once but under ten times. The chain combines TRBV5-1 with TRBJ2-1; D unclear. V was clipped by 0 bases and J by 8 bases, with 6 bases between them. This CDR3 spans 12 amino acids. Germline lookup yields CDR1 SGHRS and CDR2 YFSETQ. CDR3: CASSLGIHEQFF. The CDR3, as DNA: TGCGCCAGCAGCTTGGGAATCCATGAGCAGTTCTTC.

The genes are TRBV29-1 and TRBJ1-2; a possible D gene is TRBD1 (6 bases). Trimming cost V 6 bases and J 4 bases, with 12 bases left between them. CDR1 SQVTM and CDR2 ANQGSEA come from the germline V gene. The CDR3 loop spans 12 amino acids. For the CDR3, the DNA is TGCAGCGTCGATACAGGGTCCTATGGCTACACCTTC. It is translated as CSVDTGSYGYTF.

This clonotype showed up many times. The rearrangement links TRBV7-3 to TRBJ2-7; 7 bases align to TRBD2. The length of the CDR3 is 15 residues. Germline-derived CDR1 and CDR2 are SGHTA and FQGTGA. V was pared by 5 bases and J by 7 bases, with 14 bases of the junction left unmatched. The CDR3 nucleotides are TGTGCCAGCAGCCCCACCGGGACTACCGCCGCTGAGCAGTACTTC. Translated: CASSPTGTTAAEQYF. The full variable domain, with the rest looked up from reference TRBV7-3 and TRBJ2-7, is GAGVSQTPSNKVTEKGKYVELRCDPISGHTALYWYRQSLGQGPEFLIYFQGTGAADDSGLPNDRFFAVRPEGSVSTLKIQRTERGDSAVYLCASSPTGTTAAEQYFGPGTRLTVT.

The table lists this clonotype with a few counts. The chain links TRBV6-2 or TRBV6-3 to TRBJ1-6; 10 bases agree with TRBD1. The germline V gene has CDR1 MNHEY and CDR2 SVGEGT. This CDR3 contains 15 residues. V lost 5 bases to trimming and J lost 9 bases; unmatched junction nucleotides: 7. The chain's CDR3 is CASSRDRGNRSPLHF. The CDR3 DNA sequence: TGTGCCAGCAGTCGGGACAGGGGAAATCGTTCACCCCTCCACTTT.

This clonotype was detected ten times or more. This chain links TRBV20-1 with TRBJ2-7, with a possible D match to TRBD1 (5 bases). CDR3 size: 15 residues. Germline V gene data show CDR1 as DFQATT and CDR2 as SNEGSKA (reference sequence). V was shortened by 1 base and J by 0 bases, with 13 bases between the two germline ends. CDR3 in DNA: TGCAGTGCTAGAGGCGCCCAGGGTGTCTCCTACGAGCAGTACTTC. Encoded protein: CSARGAQGVSYEQYF.

This clonotype was seen at least ten times. The CDR3 protein is CASSPLNSGTYEQYF. In nucleotides, the CDR3 is TGTGCCAGCTCACCTCTGAATAGCGGGACCTACGAGCAGTACTTC. The chain combines TRBV18 with TRBJ2-7; 8 bases map to TRBD2. The CDR3 runs 15 residues. With 3 bases clipped from V and 2 bases from J, the junction kept 6 bases outside the gene matches. Germline CDR1 KGHSH, CDR2 LQKENI.

This clonotype was counted ten times or more. The chain links TRBV20-1 to TRBJ2-7, with 7 bases aligning to TRBD2. From germline, CDR1 is DFQATT and CDR2 SNEGSKA (reference sequence). The trim removed 5 bases at V and 6 bases at J, leaving 4 bases unmatched. The CDR3 is 11 residues long. CDR3: CSAGPGGEQYF. DNA for the CDR3: TGCAGTGCTGGTCCGGGGGGCGAGCAGTACTTC.

This clonotype has just a few counts. The chain uses TRBV3-1 and TRBJ2-3, with TRBD2 identical over 7 bases. Germline V gene data show CDR1 as LGHDT and CDR2 as YNNKEL (reference sequence). The CDR3 length is 13 residues. V was pared by 4 bases and J by 2 bases, with 0 bases of the junction left unmatched. CDR3 in DNA: TGTGCCAGCAGCCGGGACTACACAGATACGCAGTATTTT. It yields the protein CASSRDYTDTQYF.

V usage is TRBV2 and J usage is TRBJ2-5, with 8 bases fitting TRBD2. Germline V CDR1 and CDR2: SNHLY, FYNNEI. J gave up 5 bases and V 1 base, and 3 bases lay outside the gene matches. The CDR3 is made up of 14 amino acids. CDR3 in DNA: TGTGCCAGCAGTGAAGGTGGCGGGGGGGAGACCCAGTACTTC. Translating it yields CASSEGGGGETQYF.

This clonotype has ten or more counts. The chain has TRBV12-3 or TRBV12-4 and TRBJ2-1, with 9 positions matching TRBD2. The V gene end was trimmed by 7 bases and the J gene end by 7 bases; junction bases not matched to a gene: 11. The CDR3 consists of 15 residues. The CDR3 DNA reads as TGTGCCAGCAATATACCGGGACTAGCAAGTAATGAGCAGTTCTTC. Amino acids: CASNIPGLASNEQFF.